This T cell receptor (beta chain) was recorded in a study of cytomegalovirus exposure and HLA in healthy donors (dated by TCRdb to the late 2010s). Background on the whole study: In an earlier analysis of under 750 of the donors, 276 Gb of sequence data and 100 million or so unique TCR beta sequences from roughly 190 million T cells were reported. Approximately 300 gigabases of sequencing data and tens of millions of unique TCR sequences were included in an early release covering around 600 HLA-typed donors. Among the roughly 400 genotyped donors, 81% belonged to the genetic ancestry cluster associated with self-reported Caucasian donors. The study aimed to test whether signatures of past pathogen exposure could be identified by cataloging public T cell receptors. The study used immunosequencing to profile the T cell repertoires of approximately 630 subjects and linked those repertoires to cytomegalovirus serostatus. A separate validation cohort of 90 to 150 different subjects was used in addition to the 666-subject first cohort. High-throughput TCR immunosequencing, statistical association of individual TCRs with disease status, and machine learning were combined to predict cytomegalovirus infection status. A later analysis re-examined previously published TCR beta repertoires from about 670 donors and added high-resolution HLA genotyping to investigate patterns of TCR occurrence. Rather than using new phenotypic data, the later analysis identified candidate immune exposures from TCR beta sequences and from how often those sequences occurred across donors. To decide whether each TCR beta V gene segment behaved as functional or pseudogenic, an earlier analysis of approximately 620 of the donors relied on high-throughput TCR beta sequencing. Alongside the repertoire data, information on donor age, sex, ethnicity and CMV serostatus was compiled. A later genetic analysis took genome-wide SNP genotypes for 398 of the 666 donors and used that subset as a discovery cohort. Every discovery cohort repertoire had been produced on one sequencing platform. Both class I and class II loci were covered by HLA typing, at four-digit resolution. Typing coverage varied by locus: 629-630 donors for A, B, C, DRB1 and DQB1; roughly 510 for DQA1; 606 for DPA1; approximately 470 for DPB1. Because of strong linkage in the cohort, 4 to 6 DR-DQ haplotypes were treated as single units for association and clustering. Among under 450 genotyped donors of the cohort, an average of about 240,000 unique TCR beta nucleotide sequences were sequenced per donor, roughly a sixth of them non-productive. On the study overall, not on this receptor specifically: A later analysis associated roughly 17,000 TCR beta sequences with specific HLA alleles at a false discovery rate of 0.05. Compared with the roughly 670-donor mean, donors in an Asian-associated ancestry cluster had fewer N-insertions in productive TCRs, according to a later genetic analysis. While some public TCRs were present in many individuals, most TCR sequences turned up only very rarely across donors. Because some donors lacked HLA typing at each locus, the association tests relied only on the typed subset. A further reported finding was that TCR beta sequences accurately predicted the HLA-A and HLA-B alleles for most subjects in the first cohort. A total of some 180 TCR beta chains were listed by the study as associated with cytomegalovirus. The authors suggested that the approach could potentially be extended to other disease states and immunological phenotypes. A later analysis reported that several top co-occurrence clusters appeared linked to parvovirus B19, influenza, CMV and Epstein-Barr virus. In a later analysis, most CMV-associated TCR beta chains were found to appear HLA-restricted, with HLA associations seemingly driven largely by CMV exposure. In a later genetic analysis, a missense DCLRE1C variant was associated with V-gene and J-gene trimming of TCR beta chains, and the association was replicated in an independent cohort. A few of the identified cytomegalovirus-associated TCR beta chains were confirmed in vitro to be specific for cytomegalovirus antigens. The earlier analysis of almost 600 of the donors excluded 15 to 20 rarely observed V segments, including chromosome 9 orphons, because counts were too low. An earlier analysis of approximately 570 of the donors showed that most TCR beta V segments appeared in productive rearrangements either about 87% or about 30% of the time, which broadly matched IMGT annotations. In both the original and validation cohorts, the classifier was reported to diagnose cytomegalovirus status with high specificity and sensitivity. Immune exposure information for the cohort was limited to CMV serostatus. Linkage disequilibrium might explain the correlated functional status among segregating V segments, but an unknown experimental factor could not be excluded. This cohort had only TCR beta chains sequenced, and the lack of alpha or paired-chain data limited which features could be detected. Some IMGT-functional V segments, including TRBV6-2 and TRBV6-3, could not be told apart with the 87-base-pair reads, so those segments were excluded. A cluster of highly shared sequence variants was judged likely to represent a technical artifact of the sequencing pipeline. In a later analysis, TCR association rates were found to vary across HLA loci, with the most associated TCRs seen for DRB1 alleles and the fewest for HLA-C alleles. The presence/absence analyses assumed that sequencing depth was roughly uniform across donors, and that assumption may not be true. In a later analysis, HLA-associated TCR beta chains showed more clonal expansion and lower generation probabilities than non-associated chains that were equally common. When HLA alleles, especially DR and DQ, strongly co-occurred, attributing TCR associations to individual alleles was difficult.

The library came from the immunoSEQ multiplex PCR assay. For the multiplex PCR, a mixture combining 60 forward primers for TCR Vbeta segments and 13 reverse primers for TCR Jbeta segments was used. A multiplex PCR assay on genomic DNA amplified the CDR3 region of rearranged TCR beta genes. The Illumina HiSeq System was used to sequence the amplified TCR beta libraries as 87-base-pair reads. The authors' pipeline ran thus. In a later analysis, tens of millions of unique TCR beta chains were counted across the 650 to 750 repertoires, and approximately 9.9 million of these chains were shared by at least two donors. To remove PCR and sequencing errors, raw reads were error-corrected and collapsed into unique sequences using a nearest-neighbor algorithm that merged closely related sequences. V, D and J gene segments were assigned by aligning CDR3 sequences to IMGT reference sequences. Each retained sequence needed at least a six-nucleotide match to both a V gene segment and a J gene segment. Rearrangements were classified as productive when the CDR3 lacked stop codons and remained in frame with V and J, and all other rearrangements were classified as non-productive. CDR3 was defined according to IMGT convention as the region running from the second conserved V-encoded cysteine to the conserved J-encoded phenylalanine. Sequences without an unambiguous match to a single V gene segment were excluded from the earlier analysis of 450 to 750 of the donors. An earlier analysis of 587 of the donors classified V segments as functional when productive rearrangements were above 56.7% and as segregating when the standard deviation between donors was above 5%. A statistical classification framework was developed to diagnose cytomegalovirus status using the catalog of TCR beta chain sequences. In a later analysis, V and J genes were assigned by comparing TCR nucleotide sequences against IMGT/GENE-DB human TR gene sequences. A later analysis assigned CDR3 sequences and most-parsimonious VDJ recombination scenarios with the TCRdist pipeline. In a later analysis, every TCR beta chain was defined by the combination of its CDR3 amino acid sequence and its V-gene family, and reads without a unique V-gene family were dropped. In a later analysis, 500 to 700 highly shared, low-generation-probability nucleotide sequences were removed to address suspected cross-contamination and a sequencing artifact. For each public chain, a later analysis derived a clonal expansion index from normalized ranks of inferred template counts within each repertoire. In a later analysis, generation probabilities were computed using a VDJ recombination model fitted to out-of-frame rearrangements, and the results were checked against IGoR. Hypergeometric tests were used in a later analysis to score TCR-TCR, TCR-HLA and TCR-CMV co-occurrence, with a repertoire-size bias correction applied to the TCR pairs. A later analysis estimated false discovery rates by permuting HLA or CMV assignments 20 times. A later analysis grouped co-occurring TCRs with DBSCAN, adding TCRdist sequence similarity when clustering within HLA-allele-positive subsets. For co-occurrence clustering, repertoires with fewer than 30,000 or more than 120,000 public chains were excluded, along with roughly 5 repertoires with anomalous nucleotide sharing. Imported from immuneACCESS, the table was reduced by TCRdb to in-frame sequences with V and J called. These copies leave out some clones; in studies compared against another copy, an unresolved V gene accounts for under half, and the cause of the remainder is not known. That table gives V, J and clone size, and the DNA gave D and trimming. This specimen's table enumerates approximately 92,000 clones. The biggest ten clones account for roughly 3.4% of the sample.

Details on this clone: No antigen is known for it.

After removal of 4 bases from V and 2 bases from J, the junction retains 3 bases not matched to a gene. Taken from the germline V gene, the CDR1 and CDR2 loops are ENHRY and SYGVKD. The CDR3 runs 14 residues from the cysteine to the phenylalanine. CDR3 DNA is the only sequence kept; it has 42 bases, read in frame from the first base. The cohort was made up of roughly 670 healthy bone marrow donors. Cohort members were all nominally healthy when sampled, although unrecorded immune exposures were likely present. The donor tested CMV seronegative, placing the donor among the 352 seronegative members of the cohort. A peripheral blood sample was provided by each donor, and peripheral blood mononuclear cells were used for TCR beta sequencing. The Qiagen DNeasy Blood Extraction Kit was used to extract genomic DNA from the blood cell samples.

Sequenced: PBMCs. The rearranged chain carries TRBV10-3 and TRBJ2-7; TRBD2 aligns with 9 central bases. This TCR was sampled from a woman in her 30s in good health and CMV-seronegative. The DNA is as follows: TGTGCCATCAGTGGACTAGCGGCTCCCTACGAGCAGTACTTC. Its product reads: CAISGLAAPYEQYF.